The entry below describes one T cell receptor (beta chain). The antigen it recognizes is unknown. No base qualities exist here, and no much larger clone lies one base off it. The entry originates in a study of blood T cell repertoires in COVID-19 (dated by TCRdb to 2019 to 2021). Background for the entire study: Collaborator samples came from the United States, Italy and Spain and covered acute and convalescent phases of COVID-19. The samples were drawn from two sources: the first 160 participants of the ongoing ImmuneRACE study, and 1,000 to 1,500 subjects contributed by 6 global collaborators. Where available, HLA class I and class II types were taken from metadata supplied by the sample provider and were not determined by assay-based typing. Deeply sampled blood TCRbeta repertoires from subjects exposed to, actively infected with, or recovered from COVID-19 were included in the dataset. A freely available public database, intended as a resource for researchers studying the immune response to SARS-CoV-2, is where the repertoires were released. The prospective study material was composed of cDNA or gDNA derived from T cells, B-cell-depleted T cells, or PBMCs. A de-identified subject ID, COVID-19 status, age in years and sex were almost always included in the sample metadata.

TCRbeta CDR3 regions were amplified from genomic DNA using the immunoSEQ Assay, a bias-controlled multiplex PCR. The authors' analysis ran thus. Within the assay, amplification of reference gene primers was used to estimate how many nucleated cells each sample contained. Sequence reads were collapsed and filtered to measure the absolute abundance of every unique TCRbeta CDR3 rearrangement. For each sample, productive Simpson clonality was calculated as the square root of Simpson's diversity index over productive rearrangements. TCRdb holds this immuneACCESS table with in-frame rearrangements only. Some clones are missing; in checked studies, unresolved V genes explain under half, and the rest has no known cause. That table gives V, J and clone size, and the DNA gave D and trimming. This sample holds about 200,000 clones; 80% were observed only once. 6.5% to 9% of the sample goes to the ten largest clones.

Based on the germline V gene, the CDR1 and CDR2 sequences are SGHVS and FQNEAQ. A distance of 7 bases separates the germline ends of V and J, which lose 1 base and 4 bases respectively. The cysteine opens and the phenylalanine closes a CDR3 of 13 amino acids. Only CDR3 DNA remains: 39 bases, in frame from the first base. In the prospective study, participants were 18 to 89 years old, resided in 24 geographic areas of the United States, and were enrolled through a virtual design. To assign participants to cohorts, the prospective study relied on clinical history that participants themselves reported in a screening survey and a study questionnaire. Mobile phlebotomists in the prospective study collected whole blood, serum and a nasopharyngeal or oropharyngeal swab from every participant. Additional blood draws and questionnaires over an approximately two-month period could optionally be provided by prospective study participants. Before DNA extraction, blood samples from the prospective study were shipped at room temperature or frozen.

Summary of the overall study and its limitations: The amount of clinical and demographic metadata varied by source and participant and was provided uncurated.

The rearranged chain carries TRBV7-8 and TRBJ1-1, with the D gene uncertain. The sequence was collected from a woman in her thirties or forties with acute COVID-19. The sample consisted of PBMCs or T cells enriched from blood (not recorded which). The nucleotides read TGTGCCAGCAGCTTAGAAATGGCCACTGAAGCTTTCTTT. This codes for CASSLEMATEAFF.